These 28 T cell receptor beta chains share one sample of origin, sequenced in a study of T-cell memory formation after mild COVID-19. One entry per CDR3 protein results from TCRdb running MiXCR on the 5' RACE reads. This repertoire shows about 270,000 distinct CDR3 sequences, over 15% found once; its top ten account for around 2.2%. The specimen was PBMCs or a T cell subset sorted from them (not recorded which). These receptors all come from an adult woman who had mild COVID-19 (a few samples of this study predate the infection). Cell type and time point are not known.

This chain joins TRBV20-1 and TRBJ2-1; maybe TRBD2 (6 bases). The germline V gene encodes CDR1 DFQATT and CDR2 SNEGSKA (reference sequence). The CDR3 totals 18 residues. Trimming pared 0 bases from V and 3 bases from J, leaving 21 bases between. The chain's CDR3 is CSARDYGRGSTVYNEQFF. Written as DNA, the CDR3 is TGCAGTGCTAGAGATTATGGGCGGGGTTCGACCGTCTACAATGAGCAGTTCTTC.

The CDR3 protein is CASTQGYYQPQHF. The CDR3 coding sequence is TGTGCCAGCACACAGGGCTATTATCAGCCCCAGCATTTT. The chain couples TRBV6-6 to TRBJ1-5; perhaps TRBD1 as D (6 bases). Trimming cost V 7 bases and J 5 bases, with 12 bases left between them. From germline, CDR1 is MNHNY and CDR2 SVGAGI (reference sequence). The CDR3 is 13 amino acids.

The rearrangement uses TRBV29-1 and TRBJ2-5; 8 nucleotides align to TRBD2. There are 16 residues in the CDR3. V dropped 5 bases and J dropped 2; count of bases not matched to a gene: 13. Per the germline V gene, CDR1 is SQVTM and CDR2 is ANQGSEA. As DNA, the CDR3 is TGCAGCGTTAGATCTAAGCGGGAGAGGAGACAAGAGACCCAGTACTTC. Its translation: CSVRSKRERRQETQYF. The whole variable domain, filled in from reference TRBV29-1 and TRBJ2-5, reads SAVISQKPSRDICQRGTSLTIQCQVDSQVTMMFWYRQQPGQSLTLIATANQGSEATYESGFVIDKFPISRPNLTFSTLTVSNMSPEDSSIYLCSVRSKRERRQETQYFGPGTRLLVL.

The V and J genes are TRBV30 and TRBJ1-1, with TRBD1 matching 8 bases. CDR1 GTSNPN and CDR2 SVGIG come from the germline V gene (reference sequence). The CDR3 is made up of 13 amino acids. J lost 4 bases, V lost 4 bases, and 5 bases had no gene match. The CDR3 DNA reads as TGTGCCTGGACCATACAGGGGGGCACTGAAGCTTTCTTT. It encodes CAWTIQGGTEAFF. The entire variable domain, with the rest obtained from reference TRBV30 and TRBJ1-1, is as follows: SQTIHQWPATLVQPVGSPLSLECTVEGTSNPNLYWYRQAAGRGLQLLFYSVGIGQISSEVPQNLSASRPQDRQFILSSKKLLLSDSGFYLCAWTIQGGTEAFFGQGTRLTVV.

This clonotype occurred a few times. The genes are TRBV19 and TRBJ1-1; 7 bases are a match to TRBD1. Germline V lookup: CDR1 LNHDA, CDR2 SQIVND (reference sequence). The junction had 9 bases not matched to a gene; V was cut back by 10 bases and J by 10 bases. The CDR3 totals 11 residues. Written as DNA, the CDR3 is TGTGCCACCCACACCAAGGGGGCAGCTTTCTTT. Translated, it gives CATHTKGAAFF.

The CDR3 region has the DNA TGTGCCAGCTCACCCCGACAGGGAGAAGAGACCCAGTACTTC. It yields the protein CASSPRQGEETQYF. The rearrangement uses TRBV18 and TRBJ2-5; 7 bases are shared with TRBD1. CDR3 length equals 14 residues. The germline gives CDR1 KGHSH, CDR2 LQKENI. V trimming: 3 bases; J trimming: 3 bases; junction bases outside the gene matches: 4.

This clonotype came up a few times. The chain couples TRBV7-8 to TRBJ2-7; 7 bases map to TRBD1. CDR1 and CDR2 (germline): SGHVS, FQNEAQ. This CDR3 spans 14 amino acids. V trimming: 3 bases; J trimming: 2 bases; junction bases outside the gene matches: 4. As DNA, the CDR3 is TGTGCCAGCAGCTTGAGGGGACAGACCTACGAGCAGTACTTC. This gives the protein CASSLRGQTYEQYF.

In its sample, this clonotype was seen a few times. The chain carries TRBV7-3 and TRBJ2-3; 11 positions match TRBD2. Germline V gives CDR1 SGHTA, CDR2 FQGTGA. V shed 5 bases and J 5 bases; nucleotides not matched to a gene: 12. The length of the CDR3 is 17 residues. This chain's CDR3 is CASSPTSGTSGRDTQYF. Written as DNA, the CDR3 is TGTGCCAGCAGCCCGACTAGCGGGACCTCCGGCAGAGATACGCAGTATTTT. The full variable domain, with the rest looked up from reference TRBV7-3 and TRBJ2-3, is GAGVSQTPSNKVTEKGKYVELRCDPISGHTALYWYRQSLGQGPEFLIYFQGTGAADDSGLPNDRFFAVRPEGSVSTLKIQRTERGDSAVYLCASSPTSGTSGRDTQYFGPGTRLTVL.

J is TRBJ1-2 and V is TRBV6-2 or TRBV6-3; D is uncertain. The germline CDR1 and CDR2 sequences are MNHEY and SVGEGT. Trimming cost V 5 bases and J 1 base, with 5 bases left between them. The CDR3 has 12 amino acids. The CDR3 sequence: CASSRINYGYTF. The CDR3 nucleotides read TGTGCCAGCAGTCGGATTAACTATGGCTACACCTTC.

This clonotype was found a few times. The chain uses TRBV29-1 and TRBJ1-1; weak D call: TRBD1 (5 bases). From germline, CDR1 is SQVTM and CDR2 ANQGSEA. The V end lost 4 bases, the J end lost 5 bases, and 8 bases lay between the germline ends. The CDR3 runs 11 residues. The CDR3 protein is CSVVTGTEAFF. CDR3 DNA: TGCAGCGTTGTCACAGGAACTGAAGCTTTCTTT.

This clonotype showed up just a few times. CDR3 sequence reads: CASSLGELSGNTIYF. The CDR3 DNA is TGTGCCAGCAGTTTGGGGGAACTCTCTGGAAACACCATATATTTT. V and J are TRBV28 and TRBJ1-3; TRBD1 is a possible D gene (5 bases). CDR3 length: 15 amino acids. V was cut by 3 bases and J by 0 bases, with 9 bases left in between. Per the germline V gene, CDR1 is MDHEN and CDR2 is SYDVKM.

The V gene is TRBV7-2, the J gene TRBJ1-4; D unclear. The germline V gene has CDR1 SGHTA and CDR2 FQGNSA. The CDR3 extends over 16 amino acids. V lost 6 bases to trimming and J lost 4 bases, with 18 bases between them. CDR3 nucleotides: TGTGCCAGCAGTCCTTTGGTAACGTACGGTAATGAAAAACTGTTTTTT. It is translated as CASSPLVTYGNEKLFF.

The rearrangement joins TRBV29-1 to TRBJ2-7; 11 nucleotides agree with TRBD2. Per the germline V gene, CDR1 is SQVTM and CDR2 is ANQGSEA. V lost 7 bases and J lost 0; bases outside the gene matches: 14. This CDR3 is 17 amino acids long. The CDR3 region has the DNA TGCAGCGCTCGGGTGCTAGCGGGAGGACTCAGCTCCTACGAGCAGTACTTC. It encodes CSARVLAGGLSSYEQYF.

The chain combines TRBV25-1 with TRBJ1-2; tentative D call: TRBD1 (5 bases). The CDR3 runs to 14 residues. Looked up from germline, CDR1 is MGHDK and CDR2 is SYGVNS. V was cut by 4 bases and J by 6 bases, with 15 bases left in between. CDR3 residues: CASSGGRGLNGYTF. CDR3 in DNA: TGTGCCAGCAGTGGGGGACGGGGGTTGAATGGCTACACCTTC.

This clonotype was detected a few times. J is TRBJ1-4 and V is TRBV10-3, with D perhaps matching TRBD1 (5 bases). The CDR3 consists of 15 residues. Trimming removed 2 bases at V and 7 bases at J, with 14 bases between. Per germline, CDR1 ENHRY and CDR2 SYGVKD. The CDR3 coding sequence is TGTGCCATCAGTGAGGGTCCAGGGTTAGGTGAAAAACTGTTTTTT. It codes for CAISEGPGLGEKLFF.

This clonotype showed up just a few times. CDR3 residues: CSARVMGRGTDTQYF. The CDR3 DNA follows: TGCAGTGCTAGAGTTATGGGACGAGGCACAGATACGCAGTATTTT. This sequence joins TRBV20-1 and TRBJ2-3; perhaps D is TRBD1 or TRBD2 (5 bases each). CDR3 length: 15 residues. Germline-derived CDR1 and CDR2 are DFQATT and SNEGSKA (reference sequence). Trimming pared 1 base from V and 1 base from J, leaving 12 bases between.

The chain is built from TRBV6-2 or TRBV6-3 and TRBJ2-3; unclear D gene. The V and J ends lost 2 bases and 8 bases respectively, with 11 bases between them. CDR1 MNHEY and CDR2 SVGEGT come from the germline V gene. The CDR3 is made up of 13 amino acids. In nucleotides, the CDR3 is TGTGCCAGCAGTTACGTTCCCATTGGTACGCAGTATTTT. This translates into CASSYVPIGTQYF.

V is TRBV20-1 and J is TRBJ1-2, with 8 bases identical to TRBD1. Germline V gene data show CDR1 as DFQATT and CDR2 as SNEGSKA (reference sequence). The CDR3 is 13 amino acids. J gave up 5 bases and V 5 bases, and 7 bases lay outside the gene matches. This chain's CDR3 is CSAPLDREYGYTF. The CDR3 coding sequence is TGCAGTGCTCCCCTGGACAGGGAGTATGGCTACACCTTC.

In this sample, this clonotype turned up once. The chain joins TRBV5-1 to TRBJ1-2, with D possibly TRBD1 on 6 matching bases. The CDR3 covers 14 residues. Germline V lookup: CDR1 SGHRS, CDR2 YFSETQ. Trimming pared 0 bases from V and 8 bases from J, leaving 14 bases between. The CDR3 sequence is CASSLASGGQGYTF. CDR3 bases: TGCGCCAGCAGCTTGGCATCGGGGGGGCAGGGCTACACCTTC.

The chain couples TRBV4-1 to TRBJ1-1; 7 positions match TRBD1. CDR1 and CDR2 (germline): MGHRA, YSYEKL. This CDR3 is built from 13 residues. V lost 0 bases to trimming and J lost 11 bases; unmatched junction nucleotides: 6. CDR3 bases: TGCGCCAGCAGCCAAGATAGGGGCAGGGGGGCTTTCTTT. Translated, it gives CASSQDRGRGAFF.

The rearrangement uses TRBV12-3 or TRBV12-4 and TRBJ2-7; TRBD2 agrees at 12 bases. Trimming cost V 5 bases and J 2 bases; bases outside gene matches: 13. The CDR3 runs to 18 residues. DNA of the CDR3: TGTGCCAGCAGTGGGGTAGACGGACTAGCGGGACTTGCCTACGAGCAGTACTTC. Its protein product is CASSGVDGLAGLAYEQYF.

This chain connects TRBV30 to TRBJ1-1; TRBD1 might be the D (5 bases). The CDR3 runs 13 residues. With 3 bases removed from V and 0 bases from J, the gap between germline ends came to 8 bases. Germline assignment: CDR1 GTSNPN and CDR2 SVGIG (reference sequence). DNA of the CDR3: TGTGCCTGGAGGAAGGGGATGAACACTGAAGCTTTCTTT. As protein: CAWRKGMNTEAFF.

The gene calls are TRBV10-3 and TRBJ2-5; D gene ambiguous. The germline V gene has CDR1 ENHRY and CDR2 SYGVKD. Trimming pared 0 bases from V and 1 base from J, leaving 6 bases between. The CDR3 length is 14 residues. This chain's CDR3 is CAISESITQETQYF. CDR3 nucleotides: TGTGCCATCAGTGAGTCGATTACCCAAGAGACCCAGTACTTC.

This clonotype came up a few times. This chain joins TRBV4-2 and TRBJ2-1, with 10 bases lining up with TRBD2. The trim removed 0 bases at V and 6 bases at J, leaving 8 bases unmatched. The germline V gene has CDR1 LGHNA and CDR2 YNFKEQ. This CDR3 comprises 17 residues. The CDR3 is CASSQDFKASGGNEQFF. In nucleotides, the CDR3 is TGTGCCAGCAGCCAAGATTTTAAGGCTAGCGGGGGCAATGAGCAGTTCTTC.

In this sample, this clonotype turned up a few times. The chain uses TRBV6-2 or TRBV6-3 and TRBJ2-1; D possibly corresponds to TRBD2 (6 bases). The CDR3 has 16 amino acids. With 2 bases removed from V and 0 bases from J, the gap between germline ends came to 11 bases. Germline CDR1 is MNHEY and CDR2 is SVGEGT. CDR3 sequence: CASSYVAATSYNEQFF. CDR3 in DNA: TGTGCCAGCAGTTACGTAGCGGCCACCTCCTACAATGAGCAGTTCTTC.

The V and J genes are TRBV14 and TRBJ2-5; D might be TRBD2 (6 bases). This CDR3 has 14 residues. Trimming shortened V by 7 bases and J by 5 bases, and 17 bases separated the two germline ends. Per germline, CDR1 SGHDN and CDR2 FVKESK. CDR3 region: CASKDGRGRETQYF. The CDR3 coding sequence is TGTGCCAGCAAGGACGGGCGGGGAAGGGAGACCCAGTACTTC.

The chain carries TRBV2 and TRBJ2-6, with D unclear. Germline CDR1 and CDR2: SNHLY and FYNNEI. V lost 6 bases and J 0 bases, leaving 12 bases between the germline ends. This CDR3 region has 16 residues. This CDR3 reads CASRAGRDSGANVLTF. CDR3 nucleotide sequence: TGTGCCAGCAGGGCAGGTCGAGACTCTGGGGCCAACGTCCTGACTTTC.

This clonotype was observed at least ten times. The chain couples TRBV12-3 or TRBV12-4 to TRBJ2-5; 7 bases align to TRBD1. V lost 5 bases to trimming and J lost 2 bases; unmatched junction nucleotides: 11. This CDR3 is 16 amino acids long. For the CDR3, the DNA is TGTGCCAGCAGTCGGCATCGGACAGGCTCACAAGAGACCCAGTACTTC. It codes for CASSRHRTGSQETQYF.